One T cell receptor (beta chain) is described in this entry. Its antigen is undetermined. The data stem from a study of glioma-infiltrating T cells after dendritic cell vaccination. Broader study findings: Few patients contributed both blood and tumor specimens. Survival was not directly related to TCR clonality in these patients.

CDR3 length: 12 residues. The germline V gene encodes CDR1 SGHAT and CDR2 FQNNGV. V lost 4 bases and J lost 5, with 5 bases in between. TCRB CDR3 was amplified from 2 ug genomic DNA or less. Measured with immunoSEQ multiplex PCR; TCRdb has only the in-frame clones, and not every one. The sample holds 90,000 to 140,000 clones, almost 90% seen once. The time point is: after dendritic cell vaccination, including at tumor progression/relapse. No glioblastoma patient carried an isocitrate dehydrogenase mutation. The clonotype originates from a human donor with glioblastoma. The input for sequencing was blood, taken after dendritic cell vaccination. J is TRBJ1-4 and V is TRBV11-2; D uncertain. The CDR3: CASSYGNEKLFF. CDR3 sequence (DNA): TGTGCCAGCAGCTACGGGAATGAAAAACTGTTTTTT.